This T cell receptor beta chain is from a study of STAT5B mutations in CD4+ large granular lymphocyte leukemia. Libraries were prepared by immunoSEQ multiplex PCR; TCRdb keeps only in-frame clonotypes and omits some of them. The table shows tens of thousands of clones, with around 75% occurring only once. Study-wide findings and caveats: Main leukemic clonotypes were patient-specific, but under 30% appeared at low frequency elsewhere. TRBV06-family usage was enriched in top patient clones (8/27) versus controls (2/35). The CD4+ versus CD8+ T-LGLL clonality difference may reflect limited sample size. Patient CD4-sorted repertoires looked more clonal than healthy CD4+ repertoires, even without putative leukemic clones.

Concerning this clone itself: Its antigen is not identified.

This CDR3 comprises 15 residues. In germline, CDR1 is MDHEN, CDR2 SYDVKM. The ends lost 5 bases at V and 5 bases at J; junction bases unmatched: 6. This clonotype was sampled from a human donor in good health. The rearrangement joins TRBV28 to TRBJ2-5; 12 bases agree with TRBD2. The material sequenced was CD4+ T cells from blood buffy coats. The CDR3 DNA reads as TGTGCCAGCAGTGGTCTAGCGGGAGGGGGGGAGACCCAGTACTTC. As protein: CASSGLAGGGETQYF. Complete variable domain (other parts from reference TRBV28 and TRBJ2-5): DVKVTQSSRYLVKRTGEKVFLECVQDMDHENMFWYRQDPGLGLRLIYFSYDVKMKEKGDIPEGYSVSREKKERFSLILESASTNQTSMYLCASSGLAGGGETQYFGPGTRLLVL.